Below, 11 T cell receptor beta chains from the same sample are listed, as sequenced in a study of graft-versus-host responses after intestinal transplantation. Sequencing used immunoSEQ multiplex PCR; TCRdb keeps in-frame clones, though not all of them. The table shows tens of thousands of clones, with around 91% occurring only once. The starting material was PBMCs, obtained about 4 months after intestinal transplantation. The source is a human patient who received an intestinal transplant, so some T cells may come from the graft donor.

CDR3 nucleotide sequence: TGCAGCGCCGAGGAACGACAGGGTTGGGAGACCCAGTACTTC. It codes for CSAEERQGWETQYF. The chain recombines TRBV29-1 with TRBJ2-5; TRBD1 matches at 7 bases. Trimming took 7 bases from V and 5 from J; bases not matched to a gene: 13. This CDR3 comprises 14 residues. Germline V gene sequence: CDR1 SQVTM, CDR2 ANQGSEA.

The rearrangement uses TRBV2 and TRBJ1-6; D unresolved. The length of the CDR3 is 18 residues. Germline values: CDR1 SNHLY, CDR2 FYNNEI. With 0 bases removed from V and 0 bases from J, the gap between germline ends came to 12 bases. CDR3: CASSEARRTSSYNSPLHF. The CDR3 region has the DNA TGTGCCAGCAGTGAAGCGAGGCGGACGAGCTCCTATAATTCACCCCTCCACTTT. Together with reference TRBV2 and TRBJ1-6, the CDR3 gives the full variable domain: EPEVTQTPSHQVTQMGQEVILRCVPISNHLYFYWYRQILGQKVEFLVSFYNNEISEKSEIFDDQFSVERPDGSNFTLKIRSTKLEDSAMYFCASSEARRTSSYNSPLHFGNGTRLTVT.

This sequence joins TRBV5-4 and TRBJ2-2; 8 positions match TRBD1. The length of the CDR3 is 16 residues. Trimming removed 0 bases from V and 5 bases from J; junction bases left unmatched: 6. Germline values: CDR1 SGHNT, CDR2 YYREEE (reference sequence). Here the CDR3 DNA reads TGTGCCAGCAGCTTGGATGTGACAGGGGATACCGGGGAGCTGTTTTTT. Residues: CASSLDVTGDTGELFF.

V usage is TRBV23-1 and J usage is TRBJ2-7; TRBD1 is a possible D gene (7 bases). TRBV23-1 is given ORF status, its function remaining uncertain. Trimming took 3 bases from V and 2 from J, leaving 14 bases between them. CDR3 length equals 15 residues. CDR3 protein: CASSQEGTDTYEQYF. Written as DNA, the CDR3 is TGCGCCAGCAGTCAGGAGGGGACAGATACCTACGAGCAGTACTTC.

This chain links TRBV7-2 with TRBJ2-7, with 9 bases aligning to TRBD2. V lost 2 bases and J lost 2; bases outside the gene matches: 4. The germline CDR1 and CDR2 sequences are SGHTA and FQGNSA. This CDR3 has 15 amino acids. The DNA for the CDR3 is TGTGCCAGCAGCTTAATTAGCGGGGGTACCTACGAGCAGTACTTC. This encodes CASSLISGGTYEQYF.

The chain couples TRBV7-9 to TRBJ1-2; possibly TRBD1 for D (5 bases). Looked up from germline, CDR1 is SEHNR and CDR2 is FQNEAQ (reference sequence). Trimming removed 5 bases at V and 0 bases at J, with 13 bases between. The CDR3 extends over 15 amino acids. The CDR3 DNA is TGTGCCAGCAGCCCAAATCTAGGGGCTAACTATGGCTACACCTTC. It translates to CASSPNLGANYGYTF. The full variable domain, rest sourced from reference TRBV7-9 and TRBJ1-2, is DTGVSQNPRHKITKRGQNVTFRCDPISEHNRLYWYRQTLGQGPEFLTYFQNEAQLEKSRLLSDRFSAERPKGSFSTLEIQRTEQGDSAMYLCASSPNLGANYGYTFGSGTRLTVV.

The chain is built from TRBV7-2 and TRBJ2-1, with D hard to call. Trimming stripped 0 bases from V and 4 bases from J, with 7 bases between. The CDR3 has 14 residues. CDR1 is SGHTA and CDR2 is FQGNSA in the germline V gene. The CDR3 sequence is CASSLAQEYNEQFF. The CDR3 DNA is TGTGCCAGCAGCTTAGCCCAGGAGTACAATGAGCAGTTCTTC. Full variable domain (outside the CDR3, taken from reference TRBV7-2 and TRBJ2-1): GAGVSQSPSNKVTEKGKDVELRCDPISGHTALYWYRQSLGQGLEFLIYFQGNSAPDKSGLPSDRFSAERTGGSVSTLTIQRTQQEDSAVYLCASSLAQEYNEQFFGPGTRLTVL.

This chain joins TRBV5-1 and TRBJ2-3, with TRBD2 matching over 9 bases. Looked up from germline, CDR1 is SGHRS and CDR2 is YFSETQ. The J segment lost 5 bases and the V segment lost 4 bases, leaving 8 bases of the junction unmatched. This CDR3 has 15 residues. The chain's CDR3 is CASSPWLAGRDTQYF. Here the CDR3 DNA reads TGCGCCAGCAGCCCCTGGCTAGCGGGAAGAGATACGCAGTATTTT.

The chain uses TRBV5-4 and TRBJ1-2; possible D gene TRBD1, 6 bases. The CDR3 is made up of 14 amino acids. Germline lookup yields CDR1 SGHNT and CDR2 YYREEE (reference sequence). V dropped 4 bases and J dropped 7 bases, with 17 bases sitting between them. CDR3 in DNA: TGTGCCAGCAGCCCACCCATTCAGGGGACTGGCTACACCTTC. Protein: CASSPPIQGTGYTF. Together with reference TRBV5-4 and TRBJ1-2, the CDR3 gives the full variable domain: ETGVTQSPTHLIKTRGQQVTLRCSSQSGHNTVSWYQQALGQGPQFIFQYYREEENGRGNFPPRFSGLQFPNYSSELNVNALELDDSALYLCASSPPIQGTGYTFGSGTRLTVV.

The rearrangement uses TRBV4-2 and TRBJ2-1; 12 bases align to TRBD2. V lost 1 base and J lost 7; bases outside the gene matches: 11. There are 18 residues in the CDR3. CDR1 is LGHNA, CDR2 YNFKEQ, per germline. CDR3 amino acids: CASSQAGLAGLRGNEQFF. In DNA, the CDR3 is TGTGCCAGCAGCCAAGCCGGACTAGCGGGATTACGGGGGAATGAGCAGTTCTTC.

The chain employs TRBV7-8 and TRBJ1-6; D is unresolved. From germline, CDR1 is SGHVS and CDR2 FQNEAQ. The V gene lost 1 base and the J gene lost 14 bases, with 15 bases spanning the gap. The CDR3 is 14 residues long. CDR3: CASSLVDGDGTLHF. Written as DNA, the CDR3 is TGTGCCAGCAGCTTAGTGGACGGCGATGGGACCCTCCACTTT.